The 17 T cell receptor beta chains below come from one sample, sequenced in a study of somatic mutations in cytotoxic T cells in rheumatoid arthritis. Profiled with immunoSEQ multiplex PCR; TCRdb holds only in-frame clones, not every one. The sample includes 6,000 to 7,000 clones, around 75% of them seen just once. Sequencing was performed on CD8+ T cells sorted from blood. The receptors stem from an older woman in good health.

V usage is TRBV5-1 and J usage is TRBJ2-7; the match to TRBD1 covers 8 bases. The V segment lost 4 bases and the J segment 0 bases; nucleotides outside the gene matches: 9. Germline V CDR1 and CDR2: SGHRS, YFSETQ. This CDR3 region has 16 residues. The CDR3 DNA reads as TGCGCCAGCAGCATAAACCGACAGGGGACCTCCTACGAGCAGTACTTC. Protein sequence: CASSINRQGTSYEQYF.

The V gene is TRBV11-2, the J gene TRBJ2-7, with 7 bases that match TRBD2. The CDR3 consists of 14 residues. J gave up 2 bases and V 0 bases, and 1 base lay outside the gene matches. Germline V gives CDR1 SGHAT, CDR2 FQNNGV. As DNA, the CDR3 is TGTGCCAGCAGCTTAGAAGCGGGGACCTACGAGCAGTACTTC. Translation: CASSLEAGTYEQYF.

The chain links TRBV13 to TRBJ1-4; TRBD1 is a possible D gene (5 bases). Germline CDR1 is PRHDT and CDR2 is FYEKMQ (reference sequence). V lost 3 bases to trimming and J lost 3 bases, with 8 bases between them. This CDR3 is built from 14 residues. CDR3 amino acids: CASSLAGSNEKLFF. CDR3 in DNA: TGTGCCAGCAGCTTGGCAGGGTCTAATGAAAAACTGTTTTTT.

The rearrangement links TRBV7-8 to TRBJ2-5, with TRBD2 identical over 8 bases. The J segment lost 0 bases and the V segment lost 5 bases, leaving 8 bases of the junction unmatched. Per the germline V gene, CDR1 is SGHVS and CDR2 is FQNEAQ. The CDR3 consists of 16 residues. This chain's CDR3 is CASSISTSVNQETQYF. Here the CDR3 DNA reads TGTGCCAGCAGCATCTCGACTAGCGTGAACCAAGAGACCCAGTACTTC.

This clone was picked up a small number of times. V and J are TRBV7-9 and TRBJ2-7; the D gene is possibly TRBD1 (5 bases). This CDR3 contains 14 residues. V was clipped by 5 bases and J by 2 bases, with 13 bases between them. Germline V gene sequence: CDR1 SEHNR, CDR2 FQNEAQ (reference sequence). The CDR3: CASSPPTGTYEQYF. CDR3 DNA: TGTGCCAGCAGCCCACCAACAGGCACCTACGAGCAGTACTTC.

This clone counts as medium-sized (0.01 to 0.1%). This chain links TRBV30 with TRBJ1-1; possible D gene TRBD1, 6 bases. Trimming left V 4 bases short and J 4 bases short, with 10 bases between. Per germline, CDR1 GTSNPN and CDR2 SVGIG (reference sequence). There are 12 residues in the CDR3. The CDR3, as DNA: TGTGCCTGGACAGGGGTGGGCACTGAAGCTTTCTTT. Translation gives CAWTGVGTEAFF. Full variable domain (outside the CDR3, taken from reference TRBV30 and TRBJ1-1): SQTIHQWPATLVQPVGSPLSLECTVEGTSNPNLYWYRQAAGRGLQLLFYSVGIGQISSEVPQNLSASRPQDRQFILSSKKLLLSDSGFYLCAWTGVGTEAFFGQGTRLTVV.

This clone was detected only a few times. The CDR3 DNA is TGCGCCAGCAGCCAATACAGGGACGGCTACACCTTC. It encodes CASSQYRDGYTF. The gene calls are TRBV4-1 and TRBJ1-2, with D possibly TRBD1 on 6 matching bases. V lost 2 bases and J 8 bases, leaving 9 bases between the germline ends. The CDR3 sequence is 12 residues long. Per germline, CDR1 MGHRA and CDR2 YSYEKL.

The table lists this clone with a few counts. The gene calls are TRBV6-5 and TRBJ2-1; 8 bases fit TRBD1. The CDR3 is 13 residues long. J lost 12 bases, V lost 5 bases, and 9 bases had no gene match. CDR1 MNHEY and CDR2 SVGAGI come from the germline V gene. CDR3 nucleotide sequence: TGTGCCAGCAGTGGCCACAGGGGGATAAGGCAGTTCTTC. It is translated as CASSGHRGIRQFF.

The DNA of the CDR3 is TGTGCCAGCAGCGTAGGGGACTCCTACGAGCAGTACTTC. Translating it yields CASSVGDSYEQYF. The chain joins TRBV9 to TRBJ2-5; D not resolved. The end of the DNA fits TRBJ2-7 better, so the J call may be wrong. This CDR3 is built from 13 residues. Germline CDR1 SGDLS, CDR2 YYNGEE.

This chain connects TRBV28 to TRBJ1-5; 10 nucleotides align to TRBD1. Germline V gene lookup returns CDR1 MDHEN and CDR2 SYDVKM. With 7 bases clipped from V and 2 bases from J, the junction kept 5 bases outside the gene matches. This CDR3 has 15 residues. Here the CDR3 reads CASKPGTGGNQPQHF. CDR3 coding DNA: TGTGCCAGCAAACCCGGGACAGGGGGCAATCAGCCCCAGCATTTT.

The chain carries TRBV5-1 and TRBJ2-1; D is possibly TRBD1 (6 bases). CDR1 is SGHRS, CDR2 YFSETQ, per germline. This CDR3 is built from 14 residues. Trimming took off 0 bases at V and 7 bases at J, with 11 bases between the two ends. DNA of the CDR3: TGCGCCAGCAGCTTGGACAGGGTTAGTAATGAGCAGTTCTTC. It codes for CASSLDRVSNEQFF.

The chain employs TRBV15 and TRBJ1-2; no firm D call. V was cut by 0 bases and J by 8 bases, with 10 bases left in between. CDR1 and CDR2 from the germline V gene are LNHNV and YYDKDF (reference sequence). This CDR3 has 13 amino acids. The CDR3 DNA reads TGTGCCACCAGCAGAGACAGGTCGGGAGGCTACACCTTC. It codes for CATSRDRSGGYTF.

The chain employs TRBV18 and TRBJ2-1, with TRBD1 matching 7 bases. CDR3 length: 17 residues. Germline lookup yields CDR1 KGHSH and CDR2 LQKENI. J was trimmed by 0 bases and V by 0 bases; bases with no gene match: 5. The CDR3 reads CASSPPPGGYSYNEQFF. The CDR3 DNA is TGTGCCAGCTCACCACCACCAGGGGGTTACTCCTACAATGAGCAGTTCTTC.

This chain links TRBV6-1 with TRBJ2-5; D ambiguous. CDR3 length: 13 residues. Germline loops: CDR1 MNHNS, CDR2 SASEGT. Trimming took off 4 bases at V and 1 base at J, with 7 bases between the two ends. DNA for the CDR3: TGTGCCAGCAGTGCGATACTCCAAGAGACCCAGTACTTC. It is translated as CASSAILQETQYF.

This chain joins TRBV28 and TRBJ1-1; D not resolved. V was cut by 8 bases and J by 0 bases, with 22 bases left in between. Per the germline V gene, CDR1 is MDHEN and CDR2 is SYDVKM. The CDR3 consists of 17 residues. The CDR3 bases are TGTGCCAGCGCCCTCCAGGCAGATGGTTCTTTGAACACTGAAGCTTTCTTT. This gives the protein CASALQADGSLNTEAFF. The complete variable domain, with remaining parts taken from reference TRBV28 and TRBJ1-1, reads DVKVTQSSRYLVKRTGEKVFLECVQDMDHENMFWYRQDPGLGLRLIYFSYDVKMKEKGDIPEGYSVSREKKERFSLILESASTNQTSMYLCASALQADGSLNTEAFFGQGTRLTVV.

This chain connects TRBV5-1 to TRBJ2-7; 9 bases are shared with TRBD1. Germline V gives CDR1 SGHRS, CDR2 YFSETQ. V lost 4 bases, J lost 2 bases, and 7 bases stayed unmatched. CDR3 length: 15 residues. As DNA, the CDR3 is TGCGCCAGCAGCCAAGGGGACAGGGAAACCTACGAGCAGTACTTC. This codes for CASSQGDRETYEQYF. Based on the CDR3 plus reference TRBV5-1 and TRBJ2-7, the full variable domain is KAGVTQTPRYLIKTRGQQVTLSCSPISGHRSVSWYQQTPGQGLQFLFEYFSETQRNKGNFPGRFSGRQFSNSRSEMNVSTLELGDSALYLCASSQGDRETYEQYFGPGTRLTVT.

The chain's CDR3 is CASSSSGTGPHEQYF. For the CDR3, the DNA is TGTGCCAGCAGTTCCTCCGGGACAGGGCCCCACGAGCAGTACTTC. V and J are TRBV28 and TRBJ2-7, with TRBD1 matching over 9 bases. CDR3 size: 15 residues. Germline V lookup: CDR1 MDHEN, CDR2 SYDVKM. V lost 4 bases, J lost 5 bases, and 9 bases stayed unmatched.